These 10 T cell receptor beta chains were all obtained from the same sample, sequenced in a study of blood T cell repertoires in COVID-19. TCRdb's copy holds only in-frame clones and misses some; the assay was immunoSEQ multiplex PCR. The sample shows 250,000 or so clones, 70% to 90% of them seen only once. The sequenced sample consisted of peripheral blood. The receptors here all came from a woman in her twenties or thirties with COVID-19, enrolled during active disease.

The V gene is TRBV19, the J gene TRBJ2-1; 9 bases map to TRBD2. V dropped 3 bases and J dropped 5; count of bases not matched to a gene: 5. The germline gives CDR1 LNHDA, CDR2 SQIVND (reference sequence). The CDR3 runs to 15 residues. CDR3 nucleotides: TGTGCCAGTAGTATGGGGTCTAGCGGGAACAATGAGCAGTTCTTC. Amino acids: CASSMGSSGNNEQFF.

V and J are TRBV6-5 and TRBJ1-2; 9 bases match TRBD1. Germline CDR1 MNHEY, CDR2 SVGAGI. This CDR3 contains 15 residues. Trimming cost V 0 bases and J 3 bases; bases outside gene matches: 2. The chain's CDR3 is CASSYSTGGYYGYTF. CDR3 DNA: TGTGCCAGCAGTTACTCGACAGGGGGTTACTATGGCTACACCTTC.

The chain uses TRBV6-6 and TRBJ2-2, with a tentative D call TRBD1 (6 bases). Trimming pared 2 bases from V and 4 bases from J, leaving 11 bases between. This CDR3 has 15 residues. Germline loops: CDR1 MNHNY, CDR2 SVGAGI (reference sequence). The CDR3 protein is CASSYGRGSTGELFF. CDR3 nucleotide sequence: TGTGCCAGCAGTTACGGAAGGGGGAGCACCGGGGAGCTGTTTTTT.

This clone was picked up one time. CDR3 bases: TGTGCCAGTAGTATGGGGACTAGCGGGGGGGCTACAGATACGCAGTATTTT. Protein: CASSMGTSGGATDTQYF. V is TRBV19 and J is TRBJ2-3; 16 nucleotides align to TRBD2. The CDR3 extends over 17 amino acids. From germline, CDR1 is LNHDA and CDR2 SQIVND (reference sequence). After removal of 3 bases from V and 3 bases from J, the junction contained 3 bases not matched to a gene.

The chain combines TRBV5-4 with TRBJ1-2, with D uncertain. Trimming shortened V by 0 bases and J by 1 base, and 10 bases separated the two germline ends. Germline V CDR1 and CDR2: SGHNT, YYREEE (reference sequence). CDR3 length equals 15 residues. CDR3 sequence (DNA): TGTGCCAGCAGCTTGGCCCTGGGCCGTAACTATGGCTACACCTTC. Protein: CASSLALGRNYGYTF.

The chain has TRBV29-1 and TRBJ2-5; the match to TRBD1 covers 8 bases. The J segment lost 4 bases and the V segment lost 6 bases, leaving 10 bases of the junction unmatched. This CDR3 has 14 amino acids. Per germline, CDR1 SQVTM and CDR2 ANQGSEA. The CDR3 DNA reads as TGCAGCGTCGCCCCAGGGGGCGCGGGAGAGACCCAGTACTTC. Its translation is CSVAPGGAGETQYF.

This sequence joins TRBV19 and TRBJ1-4, with 7 bases matching TRBD1. V lost 7 bases and J lost 8; bases outside the gene matches: 7. The germline CDR1 and CDR2 sequences are LNHDA and SQIVND (reference sequence). The CDR3 contains 13 residues. The CDR3 region is CASTTGWEEKLFF. The CDR3 DNA is TGTGCCAGTACGACAGGGTGGGAGGAAAAACTGTTTTTT.

The V and J genes are TRBV19 and TRBJ2-1, with 8 positions matching TRBD2. J was trimmed by 6 bases and V by 7 bases; bases with no gene match: 11. CDR1 LNHDA and CDR2 SQIVND come from the germline V gene (reference sequence). The CDR3 runs 15 residues. The CDR3 reads CASKRREVEGNEQFF. DNA of the CDR3: TGTGCCAGTAAACGGCGGGAGGTTGAGGGCAATGAGCAGTTCTTC.

The chain uses TRBV4-2 and TRBJ2-3, with 11 bases identical to TRBD1. The germline V gene encodes CDR1 LGHNA and CDR2 YNFKEQ. The ends lost 0 bases at V and 6 bases at J; junction bases unmatched: 5. The CDR3 sequence is 16 residues long. This CDR3 reads CASSQEGDRGRDTQYF. The CDR3 bases are TGTGCCAGCAGCCAAGAGGGGGACAGGGGGAGGGATACGCAGTATTTT.

The chain couples TRBV19 to TRBJ2-7; 8 nucleotides line up with TRBD2. V shed 2 bases, J shed 7 bases, and the junction held 10 bases outside the gene matches. This CDR3 contains 15 residues. The germline V gene has CDR1 LNHDA and CDR2 SQIVND (reference sequence). CDR3 bases: TGTGCCAGTAGTATAATCGCAGCGGGAGTTGATGAGCAGTACGTC. It codes for CASSIIAAGVDEQYV.